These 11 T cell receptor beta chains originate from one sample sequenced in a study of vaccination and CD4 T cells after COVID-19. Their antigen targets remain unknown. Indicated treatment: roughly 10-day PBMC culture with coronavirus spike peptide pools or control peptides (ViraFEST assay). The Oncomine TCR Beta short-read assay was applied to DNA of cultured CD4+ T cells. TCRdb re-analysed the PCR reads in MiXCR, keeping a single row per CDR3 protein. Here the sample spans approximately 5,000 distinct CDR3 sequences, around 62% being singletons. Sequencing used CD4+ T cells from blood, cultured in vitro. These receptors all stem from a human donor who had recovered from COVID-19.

For the CDR3, the DNA is TGCAGTGCTGCGTCCGGAGGTGGGGGCAGCTGGGAGACCCAGTACTTC. It codes for CSAASGGGGSWETQYF. The chain has TRBV20-1 and TRBJ2-5, with TRBD1 as a possible D gene (6 bases). V was clipped by 5 bases and J by 5 bases, with 24 bases between them. The CDR3 loop spans 16 amino acids. Germline V gene sequence: CDR1 DFQATT, CDR2 SNEGSKA (reference sequence).

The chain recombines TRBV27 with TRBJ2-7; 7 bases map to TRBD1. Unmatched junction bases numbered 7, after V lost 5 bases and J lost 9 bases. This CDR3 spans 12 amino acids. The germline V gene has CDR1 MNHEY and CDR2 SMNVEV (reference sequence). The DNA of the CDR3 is TGTGCCAGCAGTGCCACAGGGGAAATGCAGTACTTC. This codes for CASSATGEMQYF.

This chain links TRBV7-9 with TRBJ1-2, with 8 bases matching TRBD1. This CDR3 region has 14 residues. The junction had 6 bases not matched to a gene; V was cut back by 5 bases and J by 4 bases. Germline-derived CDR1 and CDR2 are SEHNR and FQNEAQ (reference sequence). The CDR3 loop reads CASSNQGAGYGYTF. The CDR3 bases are TGTGCCAGCAGCAATCAGGGGGCTGGCTATGGCTACACCTTC.

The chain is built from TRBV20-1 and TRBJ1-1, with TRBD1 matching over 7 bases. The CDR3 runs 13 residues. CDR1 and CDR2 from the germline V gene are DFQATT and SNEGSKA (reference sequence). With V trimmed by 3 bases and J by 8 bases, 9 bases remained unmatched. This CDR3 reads CSARTDREGEAFF. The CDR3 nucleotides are TGCAGTGCTAGGACCGACAGGGAGGGGGAAGCTTTCTTT.

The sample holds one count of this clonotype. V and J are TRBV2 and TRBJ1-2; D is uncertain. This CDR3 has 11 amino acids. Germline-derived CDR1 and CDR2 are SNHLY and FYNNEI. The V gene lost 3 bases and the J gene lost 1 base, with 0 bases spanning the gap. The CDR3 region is CASSDNYGYTF. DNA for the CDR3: TGTGCCAGCAGTGATAACTATGGCTACACCTTC.

The CDR3 loop reads CASSLEGSSYEQYF. CDR3 in DNA: TGTGCCAGCAGTTTGGAAGGGAGCTCCTACGAGCAGTACTTC. The genes are TRBV6-5 and TRBJ2-7, with D maybe TRBD2 (5 bases). Between the trimmed V and J ends, which lost 4 bases and 0 bases, there was a span of 10 bases. The CDR3 has 14 residues. Germline V gives CDR1 MNHEY, CDR2 SVGAGI.

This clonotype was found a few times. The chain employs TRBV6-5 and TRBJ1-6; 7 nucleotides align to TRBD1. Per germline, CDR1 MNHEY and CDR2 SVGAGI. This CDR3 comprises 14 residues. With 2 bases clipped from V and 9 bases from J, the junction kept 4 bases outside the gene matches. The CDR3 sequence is CASSYTGASSPLHF. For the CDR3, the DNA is TGTGCCAGCAGTTACACAGGGGCCAGTTCACCCCTCCACTTT.

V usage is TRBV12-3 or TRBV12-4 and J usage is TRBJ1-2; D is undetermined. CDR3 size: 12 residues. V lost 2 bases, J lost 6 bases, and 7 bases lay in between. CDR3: CASSLMGNGYTF. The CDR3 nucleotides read TGTGCCAGCAGTTTAATGGGGAATGGCTACACCTTC.

The DNA of the CDR3 is TGTGCCAGCAGCCAACAGGGGGTGGTTTCACCCCTCCACTTT. As protein: CASSQQGVVSPLHF. V is TRBV7-9 and J is TRBJ1-6; 8 bases line up with TRBD1. This CDR3 is built from 14 residues. CDR1 and CDR2 (germline): SEHNR, FQNEAQ (reference sequence). Losses at the gene ends were 5 bases for V and 9 bases for J; bases not matched to a gene: 6.

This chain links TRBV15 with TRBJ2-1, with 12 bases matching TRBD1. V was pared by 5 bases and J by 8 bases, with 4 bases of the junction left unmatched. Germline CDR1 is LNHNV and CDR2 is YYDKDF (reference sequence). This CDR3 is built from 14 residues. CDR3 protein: CATSRDRGPYEQFF. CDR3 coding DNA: TGTGCCACCAGCCGGGACAGGGGGCCCTATGAGCAGTTCTTC. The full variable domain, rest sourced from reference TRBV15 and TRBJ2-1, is DAMVIQNPRYQVTQFGKPVTLSCSQTLNHNVMYWYQQKSSQAPKLLFHYYDKDFNNEADTPDNFQSRRPNTSFCFLDIRSPGLGDTAMYLCATSRDRGPYEQFFGPGTRLTVL.

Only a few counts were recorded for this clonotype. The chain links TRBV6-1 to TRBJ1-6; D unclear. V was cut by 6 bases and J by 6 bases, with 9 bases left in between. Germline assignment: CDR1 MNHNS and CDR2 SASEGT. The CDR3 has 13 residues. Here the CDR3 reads CASRVDGNSPLHF. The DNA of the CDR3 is TGTGCCAGCAGGGTGGATGGTAATTCACCCCTCCACTTT.